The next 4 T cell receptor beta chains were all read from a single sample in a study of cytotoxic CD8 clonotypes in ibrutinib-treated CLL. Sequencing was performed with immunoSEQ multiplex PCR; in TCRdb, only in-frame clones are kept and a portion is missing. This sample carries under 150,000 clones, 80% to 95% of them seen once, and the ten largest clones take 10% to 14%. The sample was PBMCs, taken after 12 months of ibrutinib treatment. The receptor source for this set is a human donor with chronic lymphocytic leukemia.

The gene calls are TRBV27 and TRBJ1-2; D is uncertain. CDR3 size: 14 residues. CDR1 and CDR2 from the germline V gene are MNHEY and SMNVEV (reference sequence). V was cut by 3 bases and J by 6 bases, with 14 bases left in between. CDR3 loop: CASSFRPAADGYTF. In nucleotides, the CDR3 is TGTGCCAGCAGTTTCAGACCGGCCGCTGATGGCTACACCTTC.

The CDR3 DNA follows: TGTGCCACCAGACTAGCGGGAGGAGGGTACCAAGAGACCCAGTACTTC. It encodes CATRLAGGGYQETQYF. J is TRBJ2-5 and V is TRBV28, with 13 positions matching TRBD2. This CDR3 spans 16 amino acids. Germline CDR1 reads MDHEN; CDR2 reads SYDVKM. Trimming removed 10 bases from V and 0 bases from J; junction bases left unmatched: 8.

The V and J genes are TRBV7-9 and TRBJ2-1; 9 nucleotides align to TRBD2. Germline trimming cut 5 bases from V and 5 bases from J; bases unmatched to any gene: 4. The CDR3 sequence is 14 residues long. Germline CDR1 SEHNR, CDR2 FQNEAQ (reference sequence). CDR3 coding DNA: TGTGCCAGCAGCGAACTAGCGGGTAACAATGAGCAGTTCTTC. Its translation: CASSELAGNNEQFF.

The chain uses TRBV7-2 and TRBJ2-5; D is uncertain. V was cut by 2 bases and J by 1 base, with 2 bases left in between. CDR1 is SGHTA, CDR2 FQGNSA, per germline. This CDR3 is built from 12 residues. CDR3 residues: CASSLFQETQYF. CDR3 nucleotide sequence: TGTGCCAGCAGCTTATTCCAAGAGACCCAGTACTTC. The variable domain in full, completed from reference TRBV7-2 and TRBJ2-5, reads GAGVSQSPSNKVTEKGKDVELRCDPISGHTALYWYRQSLGQGLEFLIYFQGNSAPDKSGLPSDRFSAERTGGSVSTLTIQRTQQEDSAVYLCASSLFQETQYFGPGTRLLVL.